A few counts support the clone carrying this TCR beta chain. The entry originates in a study of cytomegalovirus exposure and HLA in healthy donors. CDR1 and CDR2 (germline): LNHDA, SQIVND (reference sequence). Trimming cost V 9 bases and J 6 bases; bases outside gene matches: 8. This CDR3 spans 13 amino acids. With 60 Vbeta and 13 Jbeta primers, the PCR was carried out. Profiling relied on immunoSEQ multiplex PCR, and the TCRdb table lists in-frame clones only, not all of them. The top ten clones hold 2.7% of a sample with some 120,000 clones, 65% to 80% of them seen once. The sample taken for sequencing was PBMCs. V and J are TRBV19 and TRBJ1-2, with 9 bases that match TRBD1. The sequence was obtained from a female donor in good health and CMV-seronegative. The CDR3 sequence: CASGTGKLNGYTF. The DNA for the CDR3 is TGTGCCAGCGGGACAGGGAAACTGAATGGCTACACCTTC.